The rows below give T cell receptor beta chains drawn from one sample of a study of cytomegalovirus exposure and HLA in healthy donors. Clones were read by immunoSEQ multiplex PCR, and TCRdb kept only the in-frame ones, dropping some. The sample has almost 70,000 clones, around 70% seen once; the top ten hold around 15%. Input material: PBMCs. The receptor set was obtained from a male donor in good health and CMV-seropositive. The CDR3 runs from the conserved cysteine through the conserved F or W. A D gene is named only where the DNA matches it firmly. Clone size, where shown, is once, few, many, or a class for clones that have expanded.

v_gene: TRBV6-5
abundance: few
d_gene: TRBD2
j_gene: TRBJ2-3
CDR3nt: TGTGCCAGCAGCTGGACTAGCGAGAGCACAGATACGCAGTATTTT
CDR3aa: CASSWTSESTDTQYF

v_gene: TRBV6-5
abundance: .
d_gene: .
j_gene: TRBJ1-5
CDR3nt: TGTGCCAGCAGTCTACAGGGCGAGCCCCAGCATTTT
CDR3aa: CASSLQGEPQHF

v_gene: TRBV19
abundance: .
d_gene: TRBD1
j_gene: TRBJ2-5
CDR3nt: TGTGCCAGTAGTAAAGAACAGGGGCTCAAGACCCAGTACTTC
CDR3aa: CASSKEQGLKTQYF

v_gene: TRBV27
abundance: .
d_gene: TRBD1
j_gene: TRBJ2-7
CDR3nt: TGTGCCAGCGCAATTCCGGGACAGGGAACAGGTGAGCAGTACTTC
CDR3aa: CASAIPGQGTGEQYF

v_gene: TRBV4-3
abundance: .
d_gene: .
j_gene: TRBJ2-7
CDR3nt: TGCGCCAGCAGCGAAACTAGTTGGTCCTACGAGCAGTACTTC
CDR3aa: CASSETSWSYEQYF

v_gene: TRBV5-6
abundance: .
d_gene: .
j_gene: TRBJ2-1
CDR3nt: TGTGCCAGCAGCCGCCTCCGGGACAATGAGCAGTTCTTC
CDR3aa: CASSRLRDNEQFF

v_gene: TRBV6-6
abundance: .
d_gene: .
j_gene: TRBJ1-2
CDR3nt: TGTGCCAGCAGTTACTCGAGGGCGTTCGGCTACACCTTC
CDR3aa: CASSYSRAFGYTF

v_gene: TRBV28
abundance: .
d_gene: .
j_gene: TRBJ2-7
CDR3nt: TGTGCCAGCAGTTTATCATTAAGCGTTAGCTCCTACGAGCAGTACTTC
CDR3aa: CASSLSLSVSSYEQYF

v_gene: TRBV4-2
abundance: .
d_gene: TRBD2
j_gene: TRBJ2-7
CDR3nt: TGTGCCAGCAGCCCCCGGACTAGCGGGAGATACGAGCAGTACTTC
CDR3aa: CASSPRTSGRYEQYF

v_gene: TRBV11-2
abundance: .
d_gene: .
j_gene: TRBJ1-3
CDR3nt: TGTGCCAGCAGCTCCCGGGGGGCAGACTCTGGAAACACCATATATTTT
CDR3aa: CASSSRGADSGNTIYF

v_gene: TRBV5-1
abundance: .
d_gene: .
j_gene: TRBJ2-1
CDR3nt: TGCGCCAGCAGTGAGAGCTCCTACAATGAGCAGTTCTTC
CDR3aa: CASSESSYNEQFF

v_gene: TRBV5-4
abundance: .
d_gene: .
j_gene: TRBJ1-1
CDR3nt: TGTGCCAGCAGCCGACCGGACAGCCTCACTGAAGCTTTCTTT
CDR3aa: CASSRPDSLTEAFF

v_gene: TRBV5-6
abundance: once
d_gene: .
j_gene: TRBJ2-2
CDR3nt: TGTGCCAGCAGCCCGAGGTACACCGGGGAGCTGTTTTTT
CDR3aa: CASSPRYTGELFF

v_gene: TRBV2
abundance: .
d_gene: TRBD1
j_gene: TRBJ1-5
CDR3nt: TGTGCCAGCAGTCCCGGGACAGGTGGCCTGGGGCCCCAGCATTTT
CDR3aa: CASSPGTGGLGPQHF

v_gene: TRBV6-1
abundance: .
d_gene: .
j_gene: TRBJ1-5
CDR3nt: TGTGCCAGCAGTGAAGCGGGACGGGGGTGGAATCAGCCCCAGCATTTT
CDR3aa: CASSEAGRGWNQPQHF

v_gene: TRBV21-1
abundance: few
d_gene: .
j_gene: TRBJ2-1
CDR3nt: TGTGCCAGCAGCAAATCGAGGGAGGAGCCGTTCTTC
CDR3aa: CASSKSREEPFF

v_gene: TRBV5-1
abundance: .
d_gene: TRBD1
j_gene: TRBJ2-7
CDR3nt: TGCGCCAGCAGCCGGGGACAGGGCAATGGAATTCTCACCTACGAGCAGTACTTC
CDR3aa: CASSRGQGNGILTYEQYF

v_gene: TRBV7-2
abundance: .
d_gene: .
j_gene: TRBJ1-4
CDR3nt: TGTGCCAGCAGCAAAAATTTGGGCAGTTTGGGTGAAAAACTGTTTTTT
CDR3aa: CASSKNLGSLGEKLFF

v_gene: TRBV6-5
abundance: .
d_gene: TRBD1
j_gene: TRBJ2-2
CDR3nt: TGTGCCAGCAGTTACGCGGGACAGGGGGCGGGGGAGCTGTTTTTT
CDR3aa: CASSYAGQGAGELFF

v_gene: TRBV7-8
abundance: .
d_gene: .
j_gene: TRBJ1-4
CDR3nt: TGTGCCAGCAGCTTAGGAGCCGCCAACAATGAAAAACTGTTTTTT
CDR3aa: CASSLGAANNEKLFF

v_gene: TRBV7-9
abundance: .
d_gene: TRBD1
j_gene: TRBJ1-2
CDR3nt: TGTGCCAGCAGCTCAACCGGGACAGGGACCCTGAGGGGCTACACCTTC
CDR3aa: CASSSTGTGTLRGYTF

v_gene: TRBV5-1
abundance: .
d_gene: .
j_gene: TRBJ2-5
CDR3nt: TGCGCCAGCAGCTTGGAAGTCAGAGCAAGGGGAGAGACCCAGTACTTC
CDR3aa: CASSLEVRARGETQYF

v_gene: TRBV19
abundance: .
d_gene: TRBD1
j_gene: TRBJ2-1
CDR3nt: TGTGCCAGTGCCGGGACAGGGGGCTGGTATGAGCAGTTCTTC
CDR3aa: CASAGTGGWYEQFF

v_gene: TRBV6-5
abundance: .
d_gene: .
j_gene: TRBJ2-2
CDR3nt: TGTGCCAGCAGCCGGGGGTTTAGGAACACCGGGGAGCTGTTTTTT
CDR3aa: CASSRGFRNTGELFF

v_gene: TRBV20-1
abundance: .
d_gene: .
j_gene: TRBJ1-2
CDR3nt: TGCAGTGCTATGGGCGAGAATGGCTACACCTTC
CDR3aa: CSAMGENGYTF

v_gene: TRBV11-2
abundance: .
d_gene: .
j_gene: TRBJ1-1
CDR3nt: TGTGCCAGCAGCTTAGAATGGGGGGGAGCTTTCTTT
CDR3aa: CASSLEWGGAFF

v_gene: TRBV5-1
abundance: .
d_gene: .
j_gene: TRBJ1-6
CDR3nt: TGCGCCAGCAGCTTGGTGTCGGATAATTCACCCCTCCACTTT
CDR3aa: CASSLVSDNSPLHF

v_gene: TRBV4-1
abundance: few
d_gene: .
j_gene: TRBJ1-5
CDR3nt: TGCGCCAGCAGCCCGGGGAGCGGGGGGATTAGAGGCAATCAGCCCCAGCATTTT
CDR3aa: CASSPGSGGIRGNQPQHF

v_gene: TRBV18
abundance: .
d_gene: TRBD1
j_gene: TRBJ1-3
CDR3nt: TGTGCCAGCTCACTTACACAGGGCTCCGGGACAGGCGTAAACACCATATATTTT
CDR3aa: CASSLTQGSGTGVNTIYF

v_gene: TRBV25-1
abundance: .
d_gene: .
j_gene: TRBJ1-6
CDR3nt: TGTGCCAGCAGTGAAGTGGACAGCATTTATTCACCCCTCCACTTT
CDR3aa: CASSEVDSIYSPLHF

v_gene: TRBV11-2
abundance: few
d_gene: TRBD2
j_gene: TRBJ2-7
CDR3nt: TGTGCCACCGCCAGGGCTAGCGGCTCCTACGAGCAGTACTTC
CDR3aa: CATARASGSYEQYF

v_gene: TRBV5-1
abundance: .
d_gene: TRBD2
j_gene: TRBJ2-2
CDR3nt: TGCGCCAGCAGCTTAGGTAGCGGGGGCCCGAACACCGGGGAGCTGTTTTTT
CDR3aa: CASSLGSGGPNTGELFF

v_gene: TRBV2
abundance: .
d_gene: TRBD1
j_gene: TRBJ1-1
CDR3nt: TGTGCCAGCAGTGACGGACAGGGGGCATCTGAAGCTTTCTTT
CDR3aa: CASSDGQGASEAFF

v_gene: TRBV19
abundance: .
d_gene: .
j_gene: TRBJ2-7
CDR3nt: TGTGCCAGTAGTATAAATCCTTTCTACGAGCAGTACTTC
CDR3aa: CASSINPFYEQYF

v_gene: TRBV19
abundance: .
d_gene: .
j_gene: TRBJ2-3
CDR3nt: TGTGCCAGTAGTATAAGGGGTCCCGGGACAACCACAGATACGCAGTATTTT
CDR3aa: CASSIRGPGTTTDTQYF

v_gene: TRBV6-4
abundance: .
d_gene: .
j_gene: TRBJ2-5
CDR3nt: TGTGCCAGCATTCCCGTGGGCAGCCAAGAGACCCAGTACTTC
CDR3aa: CASIPVGSQETQYF

v_gene: TRBV7-9
abundance: .
d_gene: TRBD1
j_gene: TRBJ1-5
CDR3nt: TGTGCCAGCAGCCTTGGTGAAACAGGGGGTGGACAGCCCCAGCATTTT
CDR3aa: CASSLGETGGGQPQHF

v_gene: TRBV11-2
abundance: .
d_gene: .
j_gene: TRBJ1-3
CDR3nt: TGTGCCAGCAGTCTTATACCGAGCTCTGGAAACACCATATATTTT
CDR3aa: CASSLIPSSGNTIYF

v_gene: TRBV14
abundance: .
d_gene: .
j_gene: TRBJ2-7
CDR3nt: TGTGCCAGCAGCCAAGTTCAGGGAATCTACGAGCAGTACTTC
CDR3aa: CASSQVQGIYEQYF

v_gene: TRBV5-1
abundance: .
d_gene: .
j_gene: TRBJ1-3
CDR3nt: TGCGCCAGCAGCTCGACAGTTACCAGCTCTGGAAACACCATATATTTT
CDR3aa: CASSSTVTSSGNTIYF

v_gene: TRBV5-1
abundance: .
d_gene: .
j_gene: TRBJ1-2
CDR3nt: TGCGCCAGCAGCCGAGACACGAACTATGGCTACACCTTC
CDR3aa: CASSRDTNYGYTF

v_gene: TRBV25-1
abundance: few
d_gene: .
j_gene: TRBJ1-3
CDR3nt: TGTGCCAGCAGTGAAGGACAAGTCAACACCATATATTTT
CDR3aa: CASSEGQVNTIYF

v_gene: TRBV19
abundance: few
d_gene: TRBD1
j_gene: TRBJ2-3
CDR3nt: TGTGCCAGTAGTTTGGACAGGGGGGGCGCAGATACGCAGTATTTT
CDR3aa: CASSLDRGGADTQYF

v_gene: TRBV6-1
abundance: few
d_gene: TRBD2
j_gene: TRBJ2-1
CDR3nt: TGTGCCAGCAGTCAGGAAGCGGGAGGGCCAAATGAGCAGTTCTTC
CDR3aa: CASSQEAGGPNEQFF

v_gene: TRBV5-1
abundance: .
d_gene: TRBD2
j_gene: TRBJ2-7
CDR3nt: TGCGCCAGCAGCTTCCTAGCGGGGGACCTTTCCTACGAGCAGTACTTC
CDR3aa: CASSFLAGDLSYEQYF

v_gene: TRBV11-2
abundance: .
d_gene: TRBD1
j_gene: TRBJ2-2
CDR3nt: TGTGCCAGCAGCCTTACAGGGGGCCGGACCGGGGAGCTGTTTTTT
CDR3aa: CASSLTGGRTGELFF

v_gene: TRBV9
abundance: .
d_gene: .
j_gene: TRBJ2-5
CDR3nt: TGTGCCAGCAGCGTAGCCTCAGGGGCGCCCCAAGAGACCCAGTACTTC
CDR3aa: CASSVASGAPQETQYF

v_gene: TRBV15
abundance: .
d_gene: .
j_gene: TRBJ2-7
CDR3nt: TGTGCCACCAGCAGAGATGGGACATCGCCCTACGAGCAGTACTTC
CDR3aa: CATSRDGTSPYEQYF

v_gene: TRBV5-4
abundance: .
d_gene: .
j_gene: TRBJ2-5
CDR3nt: TGTGCCAGCACCACGTTTGGGCCCCAAGAGACCCAGTACTTC
CDR3aa: CASTTFGPQETQYF

v_gene: TRBV11-2
abundance: .
d_gene: .
j_gene: TRBJ2-5
CDR3nt: TGTGCCAGCAGCTTAGGCCAGGGGCGACAGTACTTC
CDR3aa: CASSLGQGRQYF